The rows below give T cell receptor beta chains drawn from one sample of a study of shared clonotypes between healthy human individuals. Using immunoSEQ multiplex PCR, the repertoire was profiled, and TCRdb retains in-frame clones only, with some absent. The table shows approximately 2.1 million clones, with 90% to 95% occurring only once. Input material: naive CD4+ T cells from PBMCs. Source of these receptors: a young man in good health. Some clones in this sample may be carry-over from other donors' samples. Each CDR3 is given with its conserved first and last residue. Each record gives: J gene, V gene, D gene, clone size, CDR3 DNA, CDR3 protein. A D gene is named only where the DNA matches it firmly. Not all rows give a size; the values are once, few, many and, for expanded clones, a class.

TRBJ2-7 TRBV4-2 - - TGTGCCAGCAGCCAAGAGGGACATAGCGGAGGCGAGCAGTACTTC CASSQEGHSGGEQYF
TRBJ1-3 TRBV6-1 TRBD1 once TGTGCCAGCAGTGATTCCGGGACAGGGGGAGTCTCTGGAAACACCATATATTTT CASSDSGTGGVSGNTIYF
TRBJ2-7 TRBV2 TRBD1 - TGTGCCAGCAAAGATGACGGACAGGGCTCATACTTC CASKDDGQGSYF
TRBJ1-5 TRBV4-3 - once TGCGCCAGCAGCCAAGAACACACGGACGGAGACAATCAGCCCCAGCATTTT CASSQEHTDGDNQPQHF
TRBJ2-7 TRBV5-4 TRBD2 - TGTGCCAGCAGCTCGCCTAGCGGGAGAGGGTCCTACGAGCAGTACTTC CASSSPSGRGSYEQYF
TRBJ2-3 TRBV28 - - TGTGCCAGCAGTTTAGTAGCCGATACGCAGTATTTT CASSLVADTQYF
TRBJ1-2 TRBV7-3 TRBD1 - TGTGCCAGCAGCTTAGCGGGACAGGCGGGAGGCTACACCTTC CASSLAGQAGGYTF
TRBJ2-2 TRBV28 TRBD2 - TGTGCCAGCAGAGACCCCGGGACTAGGTGGTGGGACGCGAACACCGGGGAGCTGTTTTTT CASRDPGTRWWDANTGELFF
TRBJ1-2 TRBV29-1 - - TGCAGCGTTGACAGGCAGGGGAATGGCTACACCTTC CSVDRQGNGYTF
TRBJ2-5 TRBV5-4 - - TGTGCCAGCAGCTTACCCGGGCAAGAGACCCAGTACTTC CASSLPGQETQYF
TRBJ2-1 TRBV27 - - TGTGCCAGCAGCTTTCTCCACAATGAGCAGTTCTTC CASSFLHNEQFF
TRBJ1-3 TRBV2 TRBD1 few TGTGCCAGCGCTGCAGGGGGCACCTCTGGAAACACCATATATTTT CASAAGGTSGNTIYF
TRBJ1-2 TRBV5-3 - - TGTGCCAGAAGCTCTACCTTTACAGGGATGGATGGCTACACCTTC CARSSTFTGMDGYTF
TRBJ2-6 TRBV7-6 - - TGTGCCAGCAGCTTAGTAACAGCATTCTCTGGGGCCAACGTCCTGACTTTC CASSLVTAFSGANVLTF
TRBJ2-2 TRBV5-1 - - TGCGCCAGCAGCTTGGTGTCTGACGGCTCCACCGGGGAGCTGTTTTTT CASSLVSDGSTGELFF
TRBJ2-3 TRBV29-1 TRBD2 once TGCAGCGTCGGACTAGCGAGGAGATCATCCACAGATACGCAGTATTTT CSVGLARRSSTDTQYF
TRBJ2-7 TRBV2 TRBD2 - TGTGCCAGCAAAACGACTAGCGGGTCGCCCGAGCAGTACTTC CASKTTSGSPEQYF
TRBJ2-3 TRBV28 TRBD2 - TGTGCCAGCAGTTCAGCGGGAGCCCAATCTAGCACAGATACGCAGTATTTT CASSSAGAQSSTDTQYF
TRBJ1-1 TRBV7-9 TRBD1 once TGTGCCAGCAGCTTCCCCTCCGGGACAGGGGGCACTGAAGCTTTCTTT CASSFPSGTGGTEAFF
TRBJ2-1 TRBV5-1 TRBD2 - TGCGCCAGCAGCAATGGACTAGCGCGTGACAATGAGCAGTTCTTC CASSNGLARDNEQFF
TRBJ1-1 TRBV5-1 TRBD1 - TGCGCCAGCAGCGGACGGGACAGGGGGCATTACACTGAAGCTTTCTTT CASSGRDRGHYTEAFF
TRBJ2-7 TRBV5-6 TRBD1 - TGTGCCAGCAGACCTACAGGACAGGGGTCCTACGAGCAGTACTTC CASRPTGQGSYEQYF
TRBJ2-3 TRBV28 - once TGTGCCAGCAGCCTCCAGGGAACAGATACGCAGTATTTT CASSLQGTDTQYF
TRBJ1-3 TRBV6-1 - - TGTGCCAGCAGTGAGGTAGATGGAAACACCATATATTTT CASSEVDGNTIYF
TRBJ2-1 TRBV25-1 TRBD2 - TGTGCCAGCAGTGCACTAGCGGGGGACGAGCAGTTCTTC CASSALAGDEQFF
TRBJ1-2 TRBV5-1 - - TGCGCCAGCAGCTTGGCAGGGGTCGTCTATGGCTACACCTTC CASSLAGVVYGYTF
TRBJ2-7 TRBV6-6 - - TGTGCCAGTAGGCCGGAGGGCAGTCCCTTCTACGAGCAGTACTTC CASRPEGSPFYEQYF
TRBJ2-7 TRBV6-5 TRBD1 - TGTGCCAGCAGTTACCCCGGACAGGGGAAGAACGAGCAGTACTTC CASSYPGQGKNEQYF
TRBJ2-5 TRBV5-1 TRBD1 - TGCGCCAGCAGCTTGGCAGGGGGAACAGCGATGGAGACCCAGTACTTC CASSLAGGTAMETQYF
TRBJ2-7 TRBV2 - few TGTGCCAGCAGAATGGGCAGGGGGGACCTCTACGAGCAGTACTTC CASRMGRGDLYEQYF
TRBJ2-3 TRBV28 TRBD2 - TGTGCCAGCAGTCCAGAAAACTTAGCGGGAGGGATGACAGATACGCAGTATTTT CASSPENLAGGMTDTQYF